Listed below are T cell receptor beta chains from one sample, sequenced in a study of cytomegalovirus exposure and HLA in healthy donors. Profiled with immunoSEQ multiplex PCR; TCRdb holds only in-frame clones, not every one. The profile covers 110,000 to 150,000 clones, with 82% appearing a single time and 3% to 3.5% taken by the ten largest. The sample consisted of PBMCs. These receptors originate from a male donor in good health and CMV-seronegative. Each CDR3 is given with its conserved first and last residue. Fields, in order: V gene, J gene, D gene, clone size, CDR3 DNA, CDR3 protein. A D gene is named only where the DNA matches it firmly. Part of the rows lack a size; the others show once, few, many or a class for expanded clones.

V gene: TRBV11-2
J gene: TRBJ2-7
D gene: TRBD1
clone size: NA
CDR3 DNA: TGTGCCAGCAGCTTGGCCGGGACAGCCTACGAGCAGTACTTC
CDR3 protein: CASSLAGTAYEQYF

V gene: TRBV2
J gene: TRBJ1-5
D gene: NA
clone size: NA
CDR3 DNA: TGTGCCAGCACCAGAGGGTTTAGCAATCAGCCCCAGCATTTT
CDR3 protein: CASTRGFSNQPQHF

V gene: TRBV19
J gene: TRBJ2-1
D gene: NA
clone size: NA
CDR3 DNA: TGTGCCAGTAGTCCGAACCCGAGGCCAAACAATGAGCAGTTCTTC
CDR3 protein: CASSPNPRPNNEQFF

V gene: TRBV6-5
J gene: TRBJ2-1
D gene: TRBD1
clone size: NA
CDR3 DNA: TGTGCCAGCAGGCGACAGGGGGAGCACAATGAGCAGTTCTTC
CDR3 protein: CASRRQGEHNEQFF

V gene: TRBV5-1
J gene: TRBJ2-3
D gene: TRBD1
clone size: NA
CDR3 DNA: TGCGCCAGCAGCCCTTACAGGGGAAGCACAGATACGCAGTATTTT
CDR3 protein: CASSPYRGSTDTQYF

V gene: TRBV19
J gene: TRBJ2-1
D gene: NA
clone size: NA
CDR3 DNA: TGTGCCAGTAGTCCCGCTGAAGCGGGCCGCTACAATGAGCAGTTCTTC
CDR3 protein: CASSPAEAGRYNEQFF

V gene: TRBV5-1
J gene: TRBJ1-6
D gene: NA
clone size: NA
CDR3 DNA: TGCGCCAGCAGTCGGACAGAAGGTTCACCCCTCCACTTT
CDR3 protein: CASSRTEGSPLHF

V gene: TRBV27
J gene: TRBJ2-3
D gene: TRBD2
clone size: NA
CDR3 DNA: TGTGCCAGCAGTCTCGGACTAGGTACAGATACGCAGTATTTT
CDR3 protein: CASSLGLGTDTQYF

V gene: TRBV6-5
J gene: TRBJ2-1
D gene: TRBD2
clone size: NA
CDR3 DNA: TGTGCCAGCAGTTACGTGGGGGGGTCTCTTCTCTTCTTC
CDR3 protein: CASSYVGGSLLFF

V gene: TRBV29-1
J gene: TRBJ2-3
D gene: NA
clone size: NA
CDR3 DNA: TGCAGCACCGCAGGAAAGTATTCCACAGATACGCAGTATTTT
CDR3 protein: CSTAGKYSTDTQYF

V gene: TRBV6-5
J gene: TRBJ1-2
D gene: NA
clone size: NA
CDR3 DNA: TGTGCCAGCAGTTACTCAGACTCGGGTTCCGGCTACACCTTC
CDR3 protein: CASSYSDSGSGYTF

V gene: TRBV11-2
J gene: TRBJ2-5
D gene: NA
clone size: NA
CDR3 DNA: TGTGCCAGCAGCCCCTGGGGGGATTGGGAGACCCAGTACTTC
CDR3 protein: CASSPWGDWETQYF

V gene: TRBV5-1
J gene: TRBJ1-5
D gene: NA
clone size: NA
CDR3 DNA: TGCGCCAGCAGCTTGGACAACCCTAGCAATCAGCCCCAGCATTTT
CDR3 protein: CASSLDNPSNQPQHF

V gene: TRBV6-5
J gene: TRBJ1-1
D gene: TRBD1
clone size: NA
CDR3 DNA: TGTGCCAGCAGTACCCGGACAGGGGGCACTGAAGCTTTCTTT
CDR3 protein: CASSTRTGGTEAFF

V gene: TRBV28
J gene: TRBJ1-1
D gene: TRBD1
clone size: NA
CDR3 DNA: TGTGCCAGCAGCACCCCCGGGACAGGGAACACTGAAGCTTTCTTT
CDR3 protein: CASSTPGTGNTEAFF

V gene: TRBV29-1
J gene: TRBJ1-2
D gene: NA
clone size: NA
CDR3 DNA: TGCAGCGTTGTTTCAACAGGGGGCTACACCTTC
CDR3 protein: CSVVSTGGYTF

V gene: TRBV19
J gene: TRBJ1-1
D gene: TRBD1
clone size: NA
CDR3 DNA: TGTGCCAGTAGTGAACGGACAGGGGGCACTGAAGCTTTCTTT
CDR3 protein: CASSERTGGTEAFF

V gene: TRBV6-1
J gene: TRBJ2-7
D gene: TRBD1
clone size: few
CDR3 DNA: TGTGCCAGCAGTGAAACGGGACAGGGGGCGAAAGAGCAGTACTTC
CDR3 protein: CASSETGQGAKEQYF

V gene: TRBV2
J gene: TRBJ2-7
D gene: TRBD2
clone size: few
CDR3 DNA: TGTGCCAGCAGGGTAGCGGGAGGGCCGAGTTACGAGCAGTACTTC
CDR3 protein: CASRVAGGPSYEQYF

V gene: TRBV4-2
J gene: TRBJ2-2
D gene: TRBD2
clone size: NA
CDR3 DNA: TGTGCCAGCAGCCAAGAGGGGCTAGCGGAGACCGGGGAGCTGTTTTTT
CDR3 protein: CASSQEGLAETGELFF

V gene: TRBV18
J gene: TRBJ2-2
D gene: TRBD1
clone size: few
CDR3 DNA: TGTGCCAGCTCACCGAGGGACAGTATCGGCTCTTCCGGGGAGCTGTTTTTT
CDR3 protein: CASSPRDSIGSSGELFF

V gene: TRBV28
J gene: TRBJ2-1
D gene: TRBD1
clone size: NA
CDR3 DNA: TGTGCCAGCAGTTCACCGGGACAGACGACCTACAATGAGCAGTTCTTC
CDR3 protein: CASSSPGQTTYNEQFF

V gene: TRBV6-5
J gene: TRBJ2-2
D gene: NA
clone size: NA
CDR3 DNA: TGTGCCAGCAGTCTGACAGATTCGAACACCGGGGAGCTGTTTTTT
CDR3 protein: CASSLTDSNTGELFF

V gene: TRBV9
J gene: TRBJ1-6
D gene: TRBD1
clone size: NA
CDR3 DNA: TGTGCCAGCAGCGTAGAGGGGGCTGGTTCACCCCTCCACTTT
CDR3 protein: CASSVEGAGSPLHF

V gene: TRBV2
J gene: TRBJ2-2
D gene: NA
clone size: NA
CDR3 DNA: TGTGCCAGCGGCCCAGGGGAGGGAACCGGGGAGCTGTTTTTT
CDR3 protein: CASGPGEGTGELFF

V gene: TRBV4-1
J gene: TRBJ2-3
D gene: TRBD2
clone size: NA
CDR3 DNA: TGCGCCAGCAGCACCAGGGCTAGCGGGGGGGCCGGGCCAGATACGCAGTATTTT
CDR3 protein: CASSTRASGGAGPDTQYF

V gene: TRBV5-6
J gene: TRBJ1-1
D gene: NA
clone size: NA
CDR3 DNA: TGTGCCAGCAGCCATGCAGCGGGGGCGTCCACTGAAGCTTTCTTT
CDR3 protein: CASSHAAGASTEAFF

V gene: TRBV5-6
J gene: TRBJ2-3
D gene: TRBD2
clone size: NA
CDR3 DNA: TGTGCCAGCAGCTCCTTAGCGGGAGAGAGCACAGATACGCAGTATTTT
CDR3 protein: CASSSLAGESTDTQYF

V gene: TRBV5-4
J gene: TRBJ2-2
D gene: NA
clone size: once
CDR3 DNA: TGTGCCAGCAGCCCTGACACACCTAACACCGGGGAGCTGTTTTTT
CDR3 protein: CASSPDTPNTGELFF

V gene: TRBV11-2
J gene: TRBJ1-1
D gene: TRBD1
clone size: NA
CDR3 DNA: TGTGCCAGCAGCCTAGGACAGGGGTACACTGAAGCTTTCTTT
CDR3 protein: CASSLGQGYTEAFF

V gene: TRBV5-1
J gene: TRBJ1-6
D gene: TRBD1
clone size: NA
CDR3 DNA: TGCGCCAGCAGCTTGATCGACAGGGAGTCCTATAATTCACCCCTCCACTTT
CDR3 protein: CASSLIDRESYNSPLHF

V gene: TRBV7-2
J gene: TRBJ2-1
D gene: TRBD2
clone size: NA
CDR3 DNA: TGTGCCAGCAGCTTAGCCGGGACTAGCGGCCTCTACAATGAGCAGTTCTTC
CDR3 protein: CASSLAGTSGLYNEQFF

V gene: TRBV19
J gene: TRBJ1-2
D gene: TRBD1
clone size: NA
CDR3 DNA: TGTGCCAGTAGTATAGTAGGGACAGGGAGAAAAATGGGCTACACCTTC
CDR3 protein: CASSIVGTGRKMGYTF

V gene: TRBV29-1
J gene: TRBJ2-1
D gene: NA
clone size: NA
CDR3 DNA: TGCAGCGTTGAGACTAGGGGAGTAGGAAATGAGCAGTTCTTC
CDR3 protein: CSVETRGVGNEQFF

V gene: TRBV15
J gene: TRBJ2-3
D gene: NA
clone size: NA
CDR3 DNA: TGTGCCACCAGCCCAGGGGTGGGGGGCACAGATACGCAGTATTTT
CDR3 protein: CATSPGVGGTDTQYF

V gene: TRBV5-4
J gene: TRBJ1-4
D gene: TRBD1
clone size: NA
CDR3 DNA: TGTGCCAGCAGCTCGGGACAGGAACTTAATGAAAAACTGTTTTTT
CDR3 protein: CASSSGQELNEKLFF

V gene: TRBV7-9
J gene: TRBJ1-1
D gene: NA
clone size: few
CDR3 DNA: TGTGCCAGCAGCTTAGACCAGGTGAACACTGAAGCTTTCTTT
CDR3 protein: CASSLDQVNTEAFF

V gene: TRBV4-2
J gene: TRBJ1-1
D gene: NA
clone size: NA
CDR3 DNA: TGTGCCAGCAGCCGTATCGACAGTTACAACATGAACACTGAAGCTTTCTTT
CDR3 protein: CASSRIDSYNMNTEAFF

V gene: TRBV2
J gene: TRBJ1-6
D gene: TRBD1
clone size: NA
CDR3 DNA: TGTGCCAGCAGGCGACAGGGCCACGATAATTCACCCCTCCACTTT
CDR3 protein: CASRRQGHDNSPLHF

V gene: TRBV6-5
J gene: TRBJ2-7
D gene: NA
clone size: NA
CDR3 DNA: TGTGCCAGCAACACGAATACGAGGTCTGGCGAGCAGTACTTC
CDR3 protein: CASNTNTRSGEQYF

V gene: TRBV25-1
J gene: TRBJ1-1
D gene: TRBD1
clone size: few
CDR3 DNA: TGTGCCAGCAGCCCGGGACAGGGCTCGGGGAACACTGAAGCTTTCTTT
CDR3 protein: CASSPGQGSGNTEAFF